This TCR beta chain was captured in a study of CD8 T cells in Susac syndrome. This CDR3 is built from 12 residues. Germline V gene lookup returns CDR1 GTSNPN and CDR2 SVGIG (reference sequence). V gave up 3 bases and J gave up 7 bases, with 12 bases separating them. Random-hexamer reverse transcription was applied to roughly 0.45 to 1 ug RNA. Across 54 Vbeta and 13 Jbeta, TCR beta CDR3 was amplified with immunoSEQ multiplex PCR. TCRdb recomputed calls from the immunoSEQ multiplex PCR reads with MiXCR, one row per CDR3 protein. The table lists 170,000 or so distinct CDR3 sequences, over 85% of them singletons, with over 0.08% in the top ten.

This TCR was sampled from a human donor with multiple sclerosis. The sample consisted of CD4+ T cells from PBMCs. This chain connects TRBV30 to TRBJ1-1; D gene ambiguous. This chain's CDR3 is CAWSGLHGEAFF. The CDR3, as DNA: TGTGCCTGGAGCGGACTACACGGTGAAGCTTTCTTT. The full variable domain, with the rest looked up from reference TRBV30 and TRBJ1-1, is SQTIHQWPATLVQPVGSPLSLECTVEGTSNPNLYWYRQAAGRGLQLLFYSVGIGQISSEVPQNLSASRPQDRQFILSSKKLLLSDSGFYLCAWSGLHGEAFFGQGTRLTVV.